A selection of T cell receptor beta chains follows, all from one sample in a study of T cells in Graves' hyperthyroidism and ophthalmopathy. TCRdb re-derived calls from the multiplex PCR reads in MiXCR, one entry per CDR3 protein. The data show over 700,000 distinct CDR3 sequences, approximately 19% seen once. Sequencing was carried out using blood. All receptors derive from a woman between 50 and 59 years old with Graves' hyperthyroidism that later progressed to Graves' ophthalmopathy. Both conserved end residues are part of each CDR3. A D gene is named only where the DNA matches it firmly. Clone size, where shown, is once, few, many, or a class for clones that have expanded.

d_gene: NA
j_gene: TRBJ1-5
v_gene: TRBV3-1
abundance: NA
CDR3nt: TGTGCCAGCAGCCAATTAGCGGGGGGGCAGCCCCAGCATTTT
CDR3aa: CASSQLAGGQPQHF

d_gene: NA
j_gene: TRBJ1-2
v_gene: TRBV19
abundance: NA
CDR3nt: TGTGCCAGTAGTATTGATCGCTATGGCTACACCTTC
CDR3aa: CASSIDRYGYTF

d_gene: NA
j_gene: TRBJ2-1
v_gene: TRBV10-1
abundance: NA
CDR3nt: TGCGCCAGCAGCCCGGCGCGGGGCTCCTACAATGAGCAGTTCTTC
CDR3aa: CASSPARGSYNEQFF

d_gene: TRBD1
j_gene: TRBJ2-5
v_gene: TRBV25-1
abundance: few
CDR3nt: TGTGCCAGCAGCGTGGGACAGGGGTCCGTAGAGACCCAGTACTTC
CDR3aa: CASSVGQGSVETQYF

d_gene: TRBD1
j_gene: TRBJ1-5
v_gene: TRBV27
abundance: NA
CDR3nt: TGTGCCAGCAGTTACCGGGACAGGGGTTCGGCAGGTCAGCCCCAGCATTTT
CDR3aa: CASSYRDRGSAGQPQHF

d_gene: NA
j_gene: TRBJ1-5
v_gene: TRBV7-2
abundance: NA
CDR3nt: TGTGCCAGCAGCTTAGCGCTGCAGCCCCAGCATTTT
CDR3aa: CASSLALQPQHF

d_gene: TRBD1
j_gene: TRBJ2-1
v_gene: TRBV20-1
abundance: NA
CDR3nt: TGCAGTGCCATCCGATTCGATTACCGGGACAGAAAAAACAATGAGCAGTTCTTC
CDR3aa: CSAIRFDYRDRKNNEQFF

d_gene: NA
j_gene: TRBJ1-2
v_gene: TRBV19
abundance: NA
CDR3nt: TGTGCCAGTAGGAGGACCTACGTTCAGGGTTTTCGTGGCTACACCTTC
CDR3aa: CASRRTYVQGFRGYTF

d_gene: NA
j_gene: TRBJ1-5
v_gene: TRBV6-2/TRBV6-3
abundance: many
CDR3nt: TGTGCCAGCAGTTACTCAATCGGGAATAGCAATCAGCCCCAGCATTTT
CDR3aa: CASSYSIGNSNQPQHF

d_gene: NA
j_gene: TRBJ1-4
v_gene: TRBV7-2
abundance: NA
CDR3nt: TGTGCCAGCAGCTTAGCGCGGGGGGGCCCTGGTGAAAAACTGTTTTTT
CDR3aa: CASSLARGGPGEKLFF

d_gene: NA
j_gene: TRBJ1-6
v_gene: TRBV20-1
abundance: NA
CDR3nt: TGCAGTGCTAGAGGGGGGACTCCCCTCCACTTT
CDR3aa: CSARGGTPLHF

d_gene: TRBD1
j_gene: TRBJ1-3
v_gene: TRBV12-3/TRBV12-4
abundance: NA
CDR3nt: TGTGCCACCTCTGGGCAGGGGGACACCATATATTTT
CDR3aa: CATSGQGDTIYF

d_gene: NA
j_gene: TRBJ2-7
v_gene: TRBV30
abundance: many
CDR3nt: TGTGCCTGGGTCAGTGCCTACGAGCAGTACTTC
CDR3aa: CAWVSAYEQYF

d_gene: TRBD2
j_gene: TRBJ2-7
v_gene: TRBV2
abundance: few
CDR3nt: TGTGCCAGCAGGGACCCTATAGCGGGGACCTACGAGCAGTACTTC
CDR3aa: CASRDPIAGTYEQYF

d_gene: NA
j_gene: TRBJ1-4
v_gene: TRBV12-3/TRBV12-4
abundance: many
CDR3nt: TGTGCCAGCAGTTTCGGGGGAATTCGGGCTAATGAAAAACTGTTTTTT
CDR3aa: CASSFGGIRANEKLFF

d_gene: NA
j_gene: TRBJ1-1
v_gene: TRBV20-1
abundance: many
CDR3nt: TGCAGTGCTAGAGATCGGGTCGCAGGAGGAACTGAAGCTTTCTTT
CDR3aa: CSARDRVAGGTEAFF

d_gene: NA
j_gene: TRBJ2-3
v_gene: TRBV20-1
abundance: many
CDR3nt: TGCAGTGCTAGAGACCCTAGCGGCACAGATACGCAGTATTTT
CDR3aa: CSARDPSGTDTQYF

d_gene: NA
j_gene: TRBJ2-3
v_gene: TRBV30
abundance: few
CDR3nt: TGTGCCTGGAGTACAGGTCCAGATACGCAGTATTTT
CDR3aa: CAWSTGPDTQYF

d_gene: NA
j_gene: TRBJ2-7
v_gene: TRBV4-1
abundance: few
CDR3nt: TGCGCCAGCAGCCAAGCGTCGTACAGAGAGCAGTACTTC
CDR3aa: CASSQASYREQYF

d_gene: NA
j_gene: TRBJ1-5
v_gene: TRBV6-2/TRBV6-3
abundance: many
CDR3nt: TGTGCCAGCAGTTACTCACGGCACAATCAGCCCCAGCATTTT
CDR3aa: CASSYSRHNQPQHF

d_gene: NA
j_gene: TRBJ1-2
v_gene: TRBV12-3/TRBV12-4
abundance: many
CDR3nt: TGTGCCAGCAGTTTATCTGGCATCTATTTCTATGGCTACACCTTC
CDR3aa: CASSLSGIYFYGYTF

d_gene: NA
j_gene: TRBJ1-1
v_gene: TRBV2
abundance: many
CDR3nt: TGTGCCAGCAGTGAACAGGGGATGAACACTGAAGCTTTCTTT
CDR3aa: CASSEQGMNTEAFF

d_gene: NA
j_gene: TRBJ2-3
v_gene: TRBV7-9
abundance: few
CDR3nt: TGTGCCAGCAGCTTAACGGTGGCGGGGACGGATACGCAGTATTTT
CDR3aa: CASSLTVAGTDTQYF

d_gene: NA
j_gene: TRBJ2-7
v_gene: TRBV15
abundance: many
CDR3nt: TGTGCCACCAGCCGAACGGGTCGGTACGAGCAGTACTTC
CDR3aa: CATSRTGRYEQYF

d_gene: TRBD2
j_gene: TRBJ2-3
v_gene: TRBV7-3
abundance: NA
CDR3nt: TGTGCCAGCAGCCATAGCGGGGCTAGAGATACGCAGTATTTT
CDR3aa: CASSHSGARDTQYF

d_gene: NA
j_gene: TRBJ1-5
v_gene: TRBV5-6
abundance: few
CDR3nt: TGTGCCAGCAGCTGGGGAAGAGGGAGGGGGGATCAGCCCCAGCATTTT
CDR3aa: CASSWGRGRGDQPQHF

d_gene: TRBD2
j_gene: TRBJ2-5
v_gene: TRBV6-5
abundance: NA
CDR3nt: TGTGCCAGCAGTTACTCGAAGACTAGCGGGGAGTACCAAGAGACCCAGTACTTC
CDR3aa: CASSYSKTSGEYQETQYF